Listed here is a single T cell receptor beta chain. Its matching antigen is unknown. These data come from a study of graft-versus-host responses after intestinal transplantation. About the research overall: All of the recipients had induction that used anti-thymocyte globulin, then tacrolimus and steroids for around 3 years.

Repertoires were generated with immunoSEQ multiplex PCR, while TCRdb's copy carries only in-frame clones and drops some. The sample contains about 90,000 clones, around 83% of which appear only once. Study results and caveats: The marrow of recipients harbored GvH clones, and ileum or blood showed some of them first.

V gave up 3 bases and J gave up 3 bases; unmatched junction bases: 6. CDR1 and CDR2 (germline): SGHRS, YFSETQ. This CDR3 contains 14 residues. This TCR was recovered from a human donor who received an intestinal transplant. Material: unstimulated CD8+ T cells sorted from spleen or lymph node cells, obtained before intestinal transplant. The rearrangement joins TRBV5-1 to TRBJ2-7, with 7 bases fitting TRBD1. The CDR3 sequence is CASSSFRQGYEQYF. CDR3 nucleotide sequence: TGCGCCAGCAGCTCCTTCAGACAGGGCTACGAGCAGTACTTC.